The 5 T cell receptor beta chains listed next were all sequenced from one sample in a study of CD8 T cells in Susac syndrome. Reverse transcription of about 0.5 to 1 ug RNA was carried out with random hexamers. TCRdb itself ran the immunoSEQ multiplex PCR reads through MiXCR, one entry per CDR3 protein. The sample includes about 210,000 distinct CDR3 sequences, roughly 96% seen only once; the top ten take around 0.099%. Sequences were obtained from CD4+ T cells from PBMCs. The receptors originated from a human donor with multiple sclerosis.

The sample holds a few counts of this clonotype. This rearrangement joins TRBV5-1 to TRBJ2-3, with TRBD1 identical over 8 bases. The CDR3 is 14 amino acids. Germline V gene lookup returns CDR1 SGHRS and CDR2 YFSETQ. The J segment lost 4 bases and the V segment lost 1 base, leaving 2 bases of the junction unmatched. As DNA, the CDR3 is TGCGCCAGCAGCTTGCAGGGGGCCCCAGATACGCAGTATTTT. This sequence encodes CASSLQGAPDTQYF.

This sequence joins TRBV6-4 and TRBJ1-2, with a possible D match to TRBD1 (5 bases). The V end was cut by 5 bases, the J end by 0 bases, with 10 bases between. Germline CDR1 MRHNA, CDR2 SNTAGT. CDR3 size: 14 residues. The CDR3 protein is CASSRTGANYGYTF. The CDR3 nucleotides are TGTGCCAGCAGTAGAACAGGAGCTAACTATGGCTACACCTTC.

This chain links TRBV12-5 with TRBJ2-7; D ambiguous. Looked up from germline, CDR1 is LGHNT and CDR2 is FRNRAP. V was pared by 0 bases and J by 6 bases, with 6 bases between. This CDR3 has 12 residues. DNA of the CDR3: TGTGCTAGTGGTTTGGTACTACCCGAGCAGTACTTC. Protein product: CASGLVLPEQYF. Using reference TRBV12-5 and TRBJ2-7 for the parts outside the CDR3, the full variable domain is DARVTQTPRHKVTEMGQEVTMRCQPILGHNTVFWYRQTMMQGLELLAYFRNRAPLDDSGMPKDRFSAEMPDATLATLKIQPSEPRDSAVYFCASGLVLPEQYFGPGTRLTVT.

V and J are TRBV12-3 or TRBV12-4 and TRBJ2-7; tentatively, D is TRBD1 (6 bases). The CDR3 length is 15 residues. V was shortened by 6 bases and J by 2 bases, with 17 bases between the two germline ends. The CDR3 loop is CASSSAGEIAYEQYF. The CDR3 DNA reads TGTGCCAGCAGCTCCGCAGGGGAGATAGCCTACGAGCAGTACTTC.

This clonotype appeared once. The chain is built from TRBV6-6 and TRBJ2-7, with unresolved D. CDR1 and CDR2 (germline): MNHNY, SVGAGI (reference sequence). The CDR3 has 13 amino acids. Trimming left V 6 bases short and J 3 bases short, with 12 bases between. CDR3 region: CASSLGRHYEQYF. CDR3 bases: TGTGCCAGCAGCCTCGGACGCCACTACGAGCAGTACTTC.